This entry lists 30 T cell receptor beta chains sequenced from one sample in a study of blood T cells in healthy people across ages. A second about 6 to 12 cycle PCR used barcoded and J-beta primers. TCRdb passed the 5' RACE reads through MiXCR, listing each CDR3 protein once. The sample contains around 1.7 million distinct CDR3 sequences, 28% of which appear only once. The specimen sequenced was blood. Receptors originate from a woman aged 25 to 45 in good health.

This clonotype was seen a few times. The V and J genes are TRBV4-1 and TRBJ1-3, with D maybe TRBD1 (5 bases). Deletions cut 0 bases from V and 8 bases from J, with 26 bases between. This CDR3 comprises 19 residues. Germline CDR1 is MGHRA and CDR2 is YSYEKL. CDR3 sequence: CASSQEERAGPRRRDTIYF. CDR3 nucleotides: TGCGCCAGCAGCCAAGAAGAGAGGGCAGGGCCTAGGCGGCGTGACACCATATATTTT.

This clonotype has just a few counts. This chain connects TRBV6-5 to TRBJ2-3; no firm D call. Trimming shortened V by 8 bases and J by 1 base, and 16 bases separated the two germline ends. The CDR3 loop spans 15 amino acids. Germline-derived CDR1 and CDR2 are MNHEY and SVGAGI. In DNA form, the CDR3 reads TGTGCCAGCGGTGACTCTGGACGGGGCACAGATACGCAGTATTTT. Translated, it gives CASGDSGRGTDTQYF.

This chain connects TRBV20-1 to TRBJ2-3; maybe TRBD2 (6 bases). In germline, CDR1 is DFQATT, CDR2 SNEGSKA (reference sequence). V was clipped by 5 bases and J by 0 bases, with 15 bases between them. CDR3 size: 15 residues. Here the CDR3 DNA reads TGCAGTGCTCAATATGGACTAATCAGCACAGATACGCAGTATTTT. This gives the protein CSAQYGLISTDTQYF.

The chain recombines TRBV7-9 with TRBJ1-2, with D uncertain. V shed 7 bases and J shed 4 bases, with 10 bases lying between them. Per the germline V gene, CDR1 is SEHNR and CDR2 is FQNEAQ (reference sequence). The CDR3 spans 12 residues. CDR3 nucleotides: TGTGCCAGCACCCCAATCGCCTATGGCTACACCTTC. Translated: CASTPIAYGYTF.

The rearrangement uses TRBV12-3 or TRBV12-4 and TRBJ2-3; the D call may be TRBD1 or TRBD2 (5 bases each). V shed 6 bases and J shed 4 bases, with 20 bases lying between them. The CDR3 consists of 16 residues. DNA for the CDR3: TGTGCCAGCAGCCGTACGGGACGGAGAATCGCAGATACGCAGTATTTT. Protein product: CASSRTGRRIADTQYF.

This chain uses TRBV5-1 with TRBJ2-2; D perhaps matches TRBD1 (6 bases). The V gene lost 1 base and the J gene lost 5 bases, with 18 bases spanning the gap. The CDR3 runs to 17 residues. Per germline, CDR1 SGHRS and CDR2 YFSETQ. The CDR3 sequence is CASSLRAGDLPTGELFF. CDR3 DNA: TGCGCCAGCAGCTTGAGGGCAGGGGATCTCCCTACCGGGGAGCTGTTTTTT.

This clonotype was recorded a few times. The chain is built from TRBV7-2 and TRBJ2-3; 9 nucleotides align to TRBD2. Germline loops: CDR1 SGHTA, CDR2 FQGNSA. CDR3 length: 16 amino acids. The ends lost 5 bases at V and 3 bases at J; junction bases unmatched: 9. The CDR3, as DNA: TGTGCCAGCAGCGATGTTAGCGGGAGACGGACAGATACGCAGTATTTT. It encodes CASSDVSGRRTDTQYF.

CDR3 DNA: TGTGCCAGCAGAGACAGGGGTTGTTACGAGCAGTACTTC. This encodes CASRDRGCYEQYF. The chain employs TRBV6-1 and TRBJ2-5, with 8 bases matching TRBD1. TRBJ2-7 matches the DNA end more closely, so the J call is doubtful. CDR1 is MNHNS, CDR2 SASEGT, per germline. The CDR3 is 13 residues long.

This clonotype came up a few times. The chain is built from TRBV12-3 or TRBV12-4 and TRBJ2-7; no definite D call. V shed 2 bases and J shed 6 bases, with 17 bases lying between them. There are 15 residues in the CDR3. CDR3: CASSLLGPVKGEQYF. DNA of the CDR3: TGTGCCAGCAGTTTACTAGGCCCCGTTAAGGGCGAGCAGTACTTC.

A few counts support this clonotype. The V gene is TRBV19, the J gene TRBJ2-1, with no clear D. V gave up 4 bases and J gave up 4 bases, with 8 bases separating them. This CDR3 is built from 13 residues. Germline-derived CDR1 and CDR2 are LNHDA and SQIVND (reference sequence). The DNA for the CDR3 is TGTGCCAGTAGTAAGGGCGCGTACAATGAGCAGTTCTTC. Translated: CASSKGAYNEQFF.

This clonotype was recorded at least ten times. The V and J genes are TRBV4-1 and TRBJ2-3; 10 bases fit TRBD1. The ends lost 3 bases at V and 5 bases at J; junction bases unmatched: 2. The CDR3 length is 14 residues. From germline, CDR1 is MGHRA and CDR2 YSYEKL. CDR3 loop: CASSQDRGRDTQYF. CDR3 bases: TGCGCCAGCAGCCAGGACAGGGGGAGAGATACGCAGTATTTT.

This clonotype was detected ten times or more. The CDR3 DNA follows: TGTGCCAGCAGTTATTCACCGGGACAGGGGACCGAGCAGTACTTC. It specifies CASSYSPGQGTEQYF. This sequence joins TRBV6-1 and TRBJ2-7; 10 nucleotides align to TRBD1. Trimming removed 5 bases from V and 6 bases from J; junction bases left unmatched: 10. The CDR3 is 15 amino acids. In germline, CDR1 is MNHNS, CDR2 SASEGT.

This clonotype has just a few counts. The rearrangement uses TRBV6-2 or TRBV6-3 and TRBJ2-3; possible D gene TRBD1, 6 bases. This CDR3 comprises 11 residues. Trimming removed 8 bases from V and 5 bases from J, with 8 bases in between. Germline CDR1 and CDR2: MNHEY and SVGEGT. The CDR3: CASEGGDTQYF. Written as DNA, the CDR3 is TGTGCCAGCGAAGGGGGAGATACGCAGTATTTT.

The J gene is TRBJ2-3, the V gene TRBV15; D is unresolved. Germline CDR1 is LNHNV and CDR2 is YYDKDF (reference sequence). The germline V and J ends were trimmed by 5 bases and 2 bases, with 17 bases remaining between them. This CDR3 is 16 amino acids long. CDR3 sequence: CATSGGRPRNTDTQYF. CDR3 DNA: TGTGCCACCAGCGGTGGAAGGCCCAGAAACACAGATACGCAGTATTTT. The variable domain in full, completed from reference TRBV15 and TRBJ2-3, reads DAMVIQNPRYQVTQFGKPVTLSCSQTLNHNVMYWYQQKSSQAPKLLFHYYDKDFNNEADTPDNFQSRRPNTSFCFLDIRSPGLGDTAMYLCATSGGRPRNTDTQYFGPGTRLTVL.

This clonotype was seen a handful of times. The genes are TRBV25-1 and TRBJ2-1; D remains ambiguous. Trimming removed 4 bases at V and 1 base at J, with 11 bases between. CDR3 length: 15 residues. CDR1 is MGHDK, CDR2 SYGVNS, per germline. The CDR3 nucleotides are TGTGCCAGCAGTGCCCGTAGGGAATCCTACAATGAGCAGTTCTTC. Protein: CASSARRESYNEQFF.

The chain uses TRBV5-1 and TRBJ2-3; 8 bases are a match to TRBD2. J was trimmed by 4 bases and V by 4 bases; bases with no gene match: 11. CDR1 is SGHRS, CDR2 YFSETQ, per germline. The CDR3 loop spans 16 amino acids. CDR3: CASSPRRGAQADTQYF. In nucleotides, the CDR3 is TGCGCCAGCAGCCCCCGGCGGGGGGCGCAGGCAGATACGCAGTATTTT.

The chain carries TRBV29-1 and TRBJ2-6; 8 bases line up with TRBD1. Germline CDR1 is SQVTM and CDR2 is ANQGSEA. This CDR3 is 17 amino acids long. V was pared by 4 bases and J by 0 bases, with 8 bases of the junction left unmatched. In nucleotides, the CDR3 is TGCAGCGTTGTTACCGGGACAGGCATCTCTGGGGCCAACGTCCTGACTTTC. It encodes CSVVTGTGISGANVLTF.

The chain recombines TRBV10-2 with TRBJ2-7; 11 bases match TRBD2. Germline V CDR1 and CDR2: WSHSY, SAAADI. The CDR3 extends over 15 amino acids. V lost 7 bases and J lost 4; bases outside the gene matches: 9. CDR3 nucleotides: TGCGCCAGCAAGAATAGCGGGGGGGGACTATACGAGCAGTACTTC. As protein: CASKNSGGGLYEQYF.

This clonotype was found a few times. The chain has TRBV29-1 and TRBJ1-1, with D perhaps matching TRBD1 (5 bases). CDR3 length: 13 residues. Germline CDR1 and CDR2: SQVTM and ANQGSEA. The V and J ends lost 7 bases and 6 bases respectively, with 18 bases between them. CDR3 residues: CSAPGTSGAEAFF. As DNA, the CDR3 is TGCAGCGCCCCCGGGACTTCGGGCGCTGAAGCTTTCTTT.

This clonotype appeared a few times. Possible read error: a much larger clone is one base away. The CDR3 loop reads CASRSGGPYEQYF. DNA of the CDR3: TGTGCCAGCAGGTCGGGGGGCCCCTACGAGCAGTACTTC. J is TRBJ2-7 and V is TRBV28, with D tentatively TRBD2 (7 bases). The CDR3 runs 13 residues. Deletions cut 6 bases from V and 2 bases from J, with 11 bases between. Germline V gene data show CDR1 as MDHEN and CDR2 as SYDVKM.

The sample holds many counts of this clonotype. The V and J genes are TRBV25-1 and TRBJ2-7; 12 positions agree with TRBD1. The CDR3 is 16 residues long. The V gene end was trimmed by 8 bases and the J gene end by 4 bases; junction bases not matched to a gene: 12. Germline CDR1 MGHDK, CDR2 SYGVNS. This chain's CDR3 is CASPLSPGQGAYEQYF. The CDR3 DNA follows: TGTGCCAGCCCCCTCTCGCCGGGACAGGGGGCGTACGAGCAGTACTTC.

The chain uses TRBV11-2 and TRBJ1-5, with a weak D call TRBD1 (6 bases). V was cut by 4 bases and J by 3 bases, with 13 bases left in between. Germline values: CDR1 SGHAT, CDR2 FQNNGV. This CDR3 is built from 15 residues. Here the CDR3 reads CASSSYREPNQPQHF. CDR3 sequence (DNA): TGTGCCAGCAGCTCCTACAGGGAACCCAATCAGCCCCAGCATTTT.

This clonotype was recorded at least ten times. The chain uses TRBV7-2 and TRBJ2-1, with a weak D call TRBD1 (5 bases). The V gene lost 5 bases and the J gene lost 9 bases, with 11 bases spanning the gap. Germline values: CDR1 SGHTA, CDR2 FQGNSA. CDR3 size: 12 residues. CDR3 DNA sequence: TGTGCCAGCAGCGGCCAGGGATTTGAGCAGTTCTTC. This sequence encodes CASSGQGFEQFF.

There are a few counts of this clonotype. The chain couples TRBV28 to TRBJ2-3; possibly TRBD1 or TRBD2 for D (5 bases each). The CDR3 is made up of 13 amino acids. Germline CDR1 and CDR2: MDHEN and SYDVKM. Trimming pared 8 bases from V and 1 base from J, leaving 10 bases between. The CDR3 sequence is CASGMGGTDTQYF. In DNA form, the CDR3 reads TGTGCCAGCGGGATGGGGGGCACAGATACGCAGTATTTT. The variable domain in full, completed from reference TRBV28 and TRBJ2-3, reads DVKVTQSSRYLVKRTGEKVFLECVQDMDHENMFWYRQDPGLGLRLIYFSYDVKMKEKGDIPEGYSVSREKKERFSLILESASTNQTSMYLCASGMGGTDTQYFGPGTRLTVL.

This chain joins TRBV5-1 and TRBJ2-2; tentatively, D is TRBD2 (6 bases). The germline V and J ends were trimmed by 0 bases and 0 bases, with 12 bases remaining between them. Germline assignment: CDR1 SGHRS and CDR2 YFSETQ. The CDR3 is made up of 17 amino acids. CDR3 in amino acids: CASSLAGVAANTGELFF. CDR3 in DNA: TGCGCCAGCAGCTTGGCGGGAGTTGCAGCGAACACCGGGGAGCTGTTTTTT.

The V gene is TRBV20-1, the J gene TRBJ2-1; TRBD2 aligns across 8 bases. Losses at the gene ends were 3 bases for V and 5 bases for J; bases not matched to a gene: 9. CDR1 and CDR2 (germline): DFQATT, SNEGSKA (reference sequence). The CDR3 covers 15 residues. The CDR3 sequence: CSASPAGVLDNEQFF. In DNA, the CDR3 is TGCAGTGCTAGCCCAGCGGGAGTGTTAGACAATGAGCAGTTCTTC.

As regards this clonotype: The junction departs from germline at one end; a sequencing error may be responsible. This chain links TRBV29-1 with TRBJ2-5; D might be TRBD1 (6 bases). TRBJ2-7 matches the DNA end more closely, so the J call is doubtful. Looked up from germline, CDR1 is SQVTM and CDR2 is ANQGSEA. The CDR3 spans 14 residues. CDR3 coding DNA: TGCGGCGTTGTGCTAACAGGGAGAGGCTACGAGCAGTACTTC. This codes for CGVVLTGRGYEQYF.

The chain links TRBV29-1 to TRBJ1-1; D remains unclear. Trimming stripped 1 base from V and 10 bases from J, with 10 bases between. The CDR3 loop spans 11 amino acids. Germline-derived CDR1 and CDR2 are SQVTM and ANQGSEA. CDR3 residues: CSVEVGRGAFF. CDR3 sequence (DNA): TGCAGCGTTGAAGTCGGGCGGGGAGCTTTCTTT.

This clonotype has only a few counts. The chain is built from TRBV5-5 and TRBJ1-5; D is unresolved. V shed 0 bases and J shed 5 bases, with 9 bases lying between them. CDR1 is SGHKS, CDR2 YYEKEE, per germline (reference sequence). This CDR3 has 14 residues. In DNA form, the CDR3 reads TGTGCCAGCAGCTTGGGAGCAGTCGATCAGCCCCAGCATTTT. Translating it yields CASSLGAVDQPQHF.

This chain joins TRBV6-1 and TRBJ2-7; D not resolved. Germline V CDR1 and CDR2: MNHNS, SASEGT. The CDR3 covers 13 residues. Between the trimmed V and J ends, which lost 5 bases and 3 bases, there was a span of 11 bases. CDR3 amino acids: CASSISEDYEQYF. The DNA of the CDR3 is TGTGCCAGCAGTATATCCGAGGACTACGAGCAGTACTTC.